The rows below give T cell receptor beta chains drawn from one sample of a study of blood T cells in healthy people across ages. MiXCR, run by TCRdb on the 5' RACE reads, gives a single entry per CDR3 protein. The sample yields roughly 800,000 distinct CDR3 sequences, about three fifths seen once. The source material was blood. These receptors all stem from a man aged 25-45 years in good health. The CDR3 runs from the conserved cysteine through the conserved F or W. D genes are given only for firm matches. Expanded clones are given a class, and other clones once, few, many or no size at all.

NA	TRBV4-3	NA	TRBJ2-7	TGCGCCAGCAGCTCTGGGGTTAGCGGAACCTACGAGCAGTACTTC	CASSSGVSGTYEQYF
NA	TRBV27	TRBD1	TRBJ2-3	TGTGCCAGCAGTTTATCCCCGACAGGGGGGAGGTATGGCACAGATACGCAGTATTTT	CASSLSPTGGRYGTDTQYF
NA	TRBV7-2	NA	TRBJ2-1	TGTGCCAGCAGCCGCGGAGGCAGCAATGAGCAGTTCTTC	CASSRGGSNEQFF
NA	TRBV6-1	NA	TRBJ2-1	TGTGCCAGCAGTGGCGCTACGGTCCATGAGCAGTTCTTC	CASSGATVHEQFF
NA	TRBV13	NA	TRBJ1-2	TGTGCCAGCAGCCGCTACAGGGAAGAGGGTGCTGGCTACACCTTC	CASSRYREEGAGYTF
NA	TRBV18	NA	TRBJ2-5	TGTGCCAGCTCACCTTATACCGGGGAAGAGACCCAGTACTTC	CASSPYTGEETQYF
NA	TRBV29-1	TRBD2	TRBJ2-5	TGCAGCGTTGGACTAGCGGGAGGCGGGGAGACCCAGTACTTC	CSVGLAGGGETQYF
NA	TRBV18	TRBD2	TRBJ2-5	TGTGCCAGCTCCACGACTAGCGGGGATGCCCAAGAGACCCAGTACTTC	CASSTTSGDAQETQYF
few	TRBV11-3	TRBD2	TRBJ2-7	TGTGCCAGCAGCTTAGATCAAACTAGCGGGGAATTCTACGAGCAGTACTTC	CASSLDQTSGEFYEQYF
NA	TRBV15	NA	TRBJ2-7	TGTGCCACGGGGGTCTCAAGTAGGGCCCAGTACTTC	CATGVSSRAQYF
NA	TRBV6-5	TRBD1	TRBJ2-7	TGTGCCAGCAGTTACTATACAGGGGGTATCTACGAGCAGTACTTC	CASSYYTGGIYEQYF
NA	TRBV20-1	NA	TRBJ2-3	TGCAGTGCTAGACCGCTAGGGGACGCAGATACGCAGTATTTT	CSARPLGDADTQYF
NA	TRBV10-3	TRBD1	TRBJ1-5	TGTGCCACCGACAGGGAAGGCAATCAGCCCCGGCATTTT	CATDREGNQPRHF
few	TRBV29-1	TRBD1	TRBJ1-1	TGCAGCGTTGATAGGGGGCAGGGGGTGAACACTGAAGCTTTCTTT	CSVDRGQGVNTEAFF
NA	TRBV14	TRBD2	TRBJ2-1	TGTGCCAGCAGTCCCTTCGGGGGGGCTCGTCCCTACAATGAGCAGTTCTTC	CASSPFGGARPYNEQFF
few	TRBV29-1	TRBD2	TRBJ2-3	TGCAGTGTTACCGGGACTACCCTTAGCACAGATACGCAGTATTTT	CSVTGTTLSTDTQYF
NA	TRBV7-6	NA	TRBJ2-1	TGTGCCAGCAGCTCAAACCGCCAAAGGGGTAATGAGCAGTTCTTC	CASSSNRQRGNEQFF
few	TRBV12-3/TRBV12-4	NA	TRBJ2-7	TGTGCCAGCCGAGGGACGGCCTACGAGCAGTACTTC	CASRGTAYEQYF
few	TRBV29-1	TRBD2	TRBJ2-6	TGCAGCGTTGAAGATCTGGGAGGGCCCCTCTCTGGGGCCAACGTCCTGACTTTC	CSVEDLGGPLSGANVLTF
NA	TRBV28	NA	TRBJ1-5	TGTGCCAGCGACCCTTCAGGGGCTCGGCCCCAGCATTTT	CASDPSGARPQHF
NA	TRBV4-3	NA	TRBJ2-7	TGCGCCAGCAGCCCCACACAGACAGACTCTCCCTACGAGCAGTACTTC	CASSPTQTDSPYEQYF
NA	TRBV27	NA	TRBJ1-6	TGTGCCAGCAGACTAATGGGTTCACCCCTCCACTTT	CASRLMGSPLHF
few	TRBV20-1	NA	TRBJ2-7	TGCAGTGCTAGGGGTCAAACGGACCCACGTCTGGAATACGAGCAGTACTTC	CSARGQTDPRLEYEQYF
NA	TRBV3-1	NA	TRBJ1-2	TGTGCCAGCAGCCAAGAAGGGGGGAGCTATGGCTACACCTTC	CASSQEGGSYGYTF
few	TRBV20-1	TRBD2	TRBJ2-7	TGCAGTGCTATTACTAGCGGGAGGGCCTACGAGCAGTACTTC	CSAITSGRAYEQYF
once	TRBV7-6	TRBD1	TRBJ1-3	TGTGCCAGCAGCCCTGATCTTCTCTCCGGGACAGGGTCCCCTGGAAACACCATATATTTT	CASSPDLLSGTGSPGNTIYF
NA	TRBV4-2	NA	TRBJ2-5	TGTGCCAGCAGCCCACGACAGGGAGGGGAGACCCAGTACTTC	CASSPRQGGETQYF
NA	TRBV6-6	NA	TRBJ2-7	TGTGCCAGCAGTTCGAGTCTCAACTCCTACGAGCAGTACTTC	CASSSSLNSYEQYF
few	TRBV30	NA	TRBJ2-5	TGTGCCTGGGGCTCGGGACCGGGCAATAAGGAGTACTTC	CAWGSGPGNKEYF
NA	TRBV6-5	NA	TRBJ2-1	TGTGCCAGCAGTACCGATGAGGGTGAGCAGTTCTTC	CASSTDEGEQFF
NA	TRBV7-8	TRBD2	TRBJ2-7	TGTGCCAGCAGCTCTCTGGCGGGAGGAAAATACGAGCAGTACTTC	CASSSLAGGKYEQYF
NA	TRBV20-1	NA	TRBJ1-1	TGCAGTGCCGGCGGGGGGCCGGTGACTGAAGCTTTCTTT	CSAGGGPVTEAFF
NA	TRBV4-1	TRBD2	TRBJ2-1	TGCGCCAGCAGCCAAGATCCCAGCGGGGGTGTTTACAATGAGCAGTTCTTC	CASSQDPSGGVYNEQFF
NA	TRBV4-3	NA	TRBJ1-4	TGCGCCAGCAGCCAAAGGAGACTGGCCTCAAAACTGTTTTTT	CASSQRRLASKLFF
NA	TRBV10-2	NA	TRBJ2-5	TGCGCCAGCAGTGAGTCCCCAGGGTACCAAGAGACCCAGTACTTC	CASSESPGYQETQYF
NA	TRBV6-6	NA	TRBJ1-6	TGTGCCAGCAGTTACCAGGGGCAGGGCAATTATTCACCCCTCCACTTT	CASSYQGQGNYSPLHF